This paragraph reports one T cell receptor (beta chain). The antigen is not known. This specimen belongs to a study of cytomegalovirus exposure and HLA in healthy donors. Study outcomes and limitations: Most of the CMV-associated TCR beta chains (in a later analysis) appeared to be HLA-restricted. Follow-up analysis later connected one missense variant in DCLRE1C with trimming of TCR beta V- and J-genes.

The CDR3 is 14 amino acids. Trimming left V 5 bases short and J 4 bases short, with 14 bases between. Germline V lookup: CDR1 SEHNR, CDR2 FQNEAQ (reference sequence). Primers included in the PCR were 60 Vbeta and 13 Jbeta primers. Using immunoSEQ multiplex PCR, the repertoire was profiled, and TCRdb retains in-frame clones only, with some absent. This sample has roughly 130,000 clones; less than 85% occur once, and the top ten carry 1%. This clonotype was sampled from a man aged 40-55 years in good health and CMV-seronegative. The genes are TRBV7-9 and TRBJ1-2; TRBD1 might be the D (5 bases). The sample comprised PBMCs. CDR3 in amino acids: CASSPTGLSYGYTF. DNA of the CDR3: TGTGCCAGCAGCCCCACAGGTCTCTCCTATGGCTACACCTTC.